This T cell receptor beta chain was found in a study of breast tumors, draining lymph nodes, adjacent tissues. Using its own MiXCR run on the multiplex PCR reads, TCRdb lists one record per CDR3 protein. This sample carries approximately 100,000 distinct CDR3 sequences, approximately 28% of them seen once, and the ten largest clones take about 6%. This clonotype has ten or more counts. Axillary draining lymph nodes of breast cancer patients supplied the node samples. Germline V CDR1 and CDR2: SEHNR, FQNEAQ (reference sequence). Trimming took 8 bases from V and 0 from J; bases not matched to a gene: 9. CDR3 length: 15 residues.

The clonotype originates from a female donor with breast cancer. Some clones in this sample may be carry-over from other donors' samples. Sequenced: axillary lymph node tissue. The V and J genes are TRBV7-9 and TRBJ1-1; 7 bases align to TRBD1. CDR3 DNA: TGTGCCAGCCAAAGTGACAGGGCCTTGAACACTGAAGCTTTCTTT. As protein: CASQSDRALNTEAFF.